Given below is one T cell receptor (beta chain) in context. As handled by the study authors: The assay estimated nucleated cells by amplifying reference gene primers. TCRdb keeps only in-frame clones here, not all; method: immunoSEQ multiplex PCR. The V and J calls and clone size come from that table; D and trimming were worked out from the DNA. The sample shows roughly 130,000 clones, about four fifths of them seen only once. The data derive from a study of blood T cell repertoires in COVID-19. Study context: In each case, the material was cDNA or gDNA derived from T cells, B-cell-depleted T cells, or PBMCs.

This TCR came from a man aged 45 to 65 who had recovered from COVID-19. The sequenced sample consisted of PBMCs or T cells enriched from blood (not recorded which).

CDR3 DNA sequence: TGCGCCAGCAGCCAAGCTCAAGGGGCTGGCTATGGCTACACCTTC. It yields the protein CASSQAQGAGYGYTF. This chain links TRBV4-3 with TRBJ1-2; D might be TRBD1 (5 bases). Trimming pared 1 base from V and 4 bases from J, leaving 13 bases between. This CDR3 region has 15 residues. CDR1 is LGHNA and CDR2 is YSLEER in the germline V gene.